This T cell receptor (beta chain) was recorded in a study of response to subunit inactivated influenza vaccine. Whole-study findings and limits: Every seasonal influenza vaccination brings in few new T cells, the authors suggested.

This CDR3 has 14 amino acids. Trimming pared 7 bases from V and 0 bases from J, leaving 11 bases between. A single record per CDR3 protein comes from TCRdb applying MiXCR to the RT-PCR reads. The table has around 710,000 distinct CDR3 sequences, about 15% seen once. This clonotype has a handful of counts. What it binds is not known. The material sequenced was PBMCs from blood, taken 14 to 15 days before vaccination. The chain has TRBV12-3 or TRBV12-4 and TRBJ2-3; D call uncertain. This clonotype was sampled from a man between 50 and 59 years old who received an inactivated influenza vaccine. The CDR3 bases are TGTGCCAGCACCCTTATGCTTAGCACAGATACGCAGTATTTT. It codes for CASTLMLSTDTQYF.